This T cell receptor beta chain originates from a study of beta chain features in type 1 diabetes. Study observations and caveats: For type 1 diabetes patients, VDJ junctions showed fewer insertions and more deletions. For patients and controls alike, PCR might favor shorter templates to the same degree. TCRB CDR3s were moderately but significantly shorter in Type 1 diabetes patients in all four CD4+ subsets. Cells carrying high TCR expression could end up over-represented when cDNA is sequenced.

V lost 5 bases, J lost 5 bases, and 16 bases lay in between. This CDR3 comprises 14 residues. From germline, CDR1 is SGHRS and CDR2 YFSETQ. As to this clone: Its antigen is still unknown.

Of the isolated RNA, all was reverse transcribed, and so the sequenced material was expressed TCRB transcripts. Sequenced by immunoSEQ multiplex PCR; TCRdb stores in-frame clones only, minus some. The profile shows roughly 330,000 clones, roughly 13% of them singletons. Using CD45RO/CCR7/CD25/CD127/CD95/CD27, CD4+ naive, central memory, regulatory and stem cell-like memory cells were sorted. The chain couples TRBV5-1 to TRBJ1-1; a possible D gene is TRBD1 (6 bases). The sequencing sample was made of naive CD4+ T cells from blood. This TCR was sampled from a woman aged 18-30 years with type 1 diabetes. The CDR3 region has the DNA TGCGCCAGCAGTATGAGGACAGATGGGACTGAAGCTTTCTTT. It specifies CASSMRTDGTEAFF.